These 10 T cell receptor beta chains were all obtained from the same sample, sequenced in a study of identical twins. TCRdb recomputed calls from the 5' RACE reads with MiXCR, one row per CDR3 protein. The table lists about 210,000 distinct CDR3 sequences, about a tenth of them singletons. The sequenced material came from memory (CD45RO+) T cells sorted from blood. These receptors were obtained from a woman between 18 and 29 years old in good health.

The chain couples TRBV7-8 to TRBJ1-5; perhaps TRBD1 as D (6 bases). V dropped 3 bases and J dropped 15 bases, with 12 bases sitting between them. Germline V gene data show CDR1 as SGHVS and CDR2 as FQNEAQ. CDR3 length equals 11 residues. The CDR3 coding sequence is TGTGCCAGCAGCTTGGACAGCGGCTTGCATTTT. Its protein is CASSLDSGLHF.

The chain couples TRBV7-2 to TRBJ2-7; D not certain. The CDR3 length is 15 residues. V lost 1 base and J 6 bases, leaving 16 bases between the germline ends. Germline-derived CDR1 and CDR2 are SGHTA and FQGNSA. This CDR3 reads CASSLDLTVGGEQYF. The CDR3 bases are TGTGCCAGCAGCTTAGATTTGACGGTCGGCGGCGAGCAGTACTTC.

The chain has TRBV3-1 and TRBJ2-5; 11 bases align to TRBD1. The junction had 6 bases not matched to a gene; V was cut back by 4 bases and J by 5 bases. Germline assignment: CDR1 LGHDT and CDR2 YNNKEL (reference sequence). This CDR3 is 15 amino acids long. CDR3: CASSLGQGASETQYF. The CDR3 coding sequence is TGTGCCAGCAGCCTTGGACAGGGGGCTTCGGAGACCCAGTACTTC.

This clonotype has at least ten counts. This sequence joins TRBV20-1 and TRBJ2-3; 7 positions match TRBD2. Germline loops: CDR1 DFQATT, CDR2 SNEGSKA (reference sequence). CDR3 size: 15 residues. Trimming took 3 bases from V and 4 from J; bases not matched to a gene: 10. CDR3 protein: CSASRSGARADTQYF. CDR3 sequence (DNA): TGCAGTGCTAGTAGAAGCGGGGCCCGAGCAGATACGCAGTATTTT.

This clonotype was observed a handful of times. The chain couples TRBV10-2 to TRBJ2-3; 10 bases map to TRBD2. After removal of 4 bases from V and 5 bases from J, the junction contained 6 bases not matched to a gene. This CDR3 contains 15 residues. In germline, CDR1 is WSHSY, CDR2 SAAADI. CDR3 protein: CASSAASGRRDTQYF. As DNA, the CDR3 is TGCGCCAGCAGTGCGGCTAGCGGGAGAAGAGATACGCAGTATTTT.

This clonotype was detected only a few times. The rearrangement uses TRBV4-3 and TRBJ2-1; TRBD2 is a possible D gene (5 bases). Trimming pared 1 base from V and 6 bases from J, leaving 10 bases between. Germline V gene lookup returns CDR1 LGHNA and CDR2 YSLEER. This CDR3 is built from 14 residues. As DNA, the CDR3 is TGCGCCAGCAGCCAAGCTACTAGGAGCAATGAGCAGTTCTTC. Translating gives CASSQATRSNEQFF.

This clonotype was observed at least ten times. The V gene is TRBV20-1, the J gene TRBJ2-1; 7 bases are a match to TRBD2. This CDR3 has 15 residues. V lost 4 bases and J lost 5; bases outside the gene matches: 11. Germline V CDR1 and CDR2: DFQATT, SNEGSKA (reference sequence). The CDR3 is CSAIFGREYHNEQFF. In nucleotides, the CDR3 is TGCAGTGCTATCTTTGGGCGGGAGTATCACAATGAGCAGTTCTTC.

The chain recombines TRBV11-1 with TRBJ2-7; the D is unclear. This CDR3 has 14 residues. Germline loops: CDR1 SGHAT, CDR2 FQDESV (reference sequence). V dropped 1 base and J dropped 7 bases, with 14 bases sitting between them. For the CDR3, the DNA is TGTGCCAGCAGCTTAGGCAACCTTCTTGGGGAGCAGTACTTC. Encoded protein: CASSLGNLLGEQYF.

The V and J genes are TRBV14 and TRBJ1-1; 7 bases map to TRBD1. The CDR3 spans 14 residues. The V and J ends lost 1 base and 3 bases, in that order; junction bases with no gene match: 2. Germline CDR1 reads SGHDN; CDR2 reads FVKESK. In DNA, the CDR3 is TGTGCCAGCAGCCAAGTGACAGGGTACACTGAAGCTTTCTTT. It encodes CASSQVTGYTEAFF. The full variable domain, completed using reference TRBV14 and TRBJ1-1, is EAGVTQFPSHSVIEKGQTVTLRCDPISGHDNLYWYRRVMGKEIKFLLHFVKESKQDESGMPNNRFLAERTGGTYSTLKVQPAELEDSGVYFCASSQVTGYTEAFFGQGTRLTVV.

Note on this clonotype: The junction does not match germline at one end; this may be a read error. The CDR3 DNA is TGTGCCAGCAGCCCCGGGGACACCGGCGAGCTGTTTTTT. This sequence encodes CASSPGDTGELFF. This sequence joins TRBV5-6 and TRBJ2-2, with D perhaps TRBD1 (6 bases). The CDR3 spans 13 residues. Germline loops: CDR1 SGHDT, CDR2 YYEEEE.